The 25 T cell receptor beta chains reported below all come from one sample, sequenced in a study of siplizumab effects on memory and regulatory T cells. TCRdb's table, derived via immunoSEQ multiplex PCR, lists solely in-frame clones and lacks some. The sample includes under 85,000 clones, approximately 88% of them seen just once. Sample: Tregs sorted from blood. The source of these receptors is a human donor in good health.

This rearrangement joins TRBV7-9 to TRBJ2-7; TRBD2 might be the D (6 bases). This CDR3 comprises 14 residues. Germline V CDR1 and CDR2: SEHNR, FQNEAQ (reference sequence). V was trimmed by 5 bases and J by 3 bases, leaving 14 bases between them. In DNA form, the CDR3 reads TGTGCCAGCAGCGCCGTGGGGGGAAACTACGAGCAGTACTTC. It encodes CASSAVGGNYEQYF.

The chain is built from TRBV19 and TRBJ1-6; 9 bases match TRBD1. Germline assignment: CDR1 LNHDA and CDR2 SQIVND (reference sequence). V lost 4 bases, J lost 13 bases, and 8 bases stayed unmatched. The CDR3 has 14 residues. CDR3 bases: TGTGCCAGTAGTAAGACAGGGGGACCACGGCCCCTCCACTTT. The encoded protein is CASSKTGGPRPLHF.

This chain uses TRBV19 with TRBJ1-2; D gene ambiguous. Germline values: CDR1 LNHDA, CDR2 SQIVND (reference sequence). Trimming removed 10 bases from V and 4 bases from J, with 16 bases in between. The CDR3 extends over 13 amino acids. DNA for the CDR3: TGTGCCACAGCCCGGGTGGTCGGCTATGGCTACACCTTC. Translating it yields CATARVVGYGYTF.

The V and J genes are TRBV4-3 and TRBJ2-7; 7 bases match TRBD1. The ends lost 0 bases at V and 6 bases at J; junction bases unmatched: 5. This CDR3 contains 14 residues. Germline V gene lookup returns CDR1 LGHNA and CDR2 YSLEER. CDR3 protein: CASSQDLTGAEQYF. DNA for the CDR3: TGCGCCAGCAGCCAAGATTTAACAGGGGCCGAGCAGTACTTC.

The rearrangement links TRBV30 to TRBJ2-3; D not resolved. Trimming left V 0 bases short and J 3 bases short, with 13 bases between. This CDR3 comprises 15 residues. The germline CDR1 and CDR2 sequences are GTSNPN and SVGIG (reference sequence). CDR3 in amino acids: CAWSVGPLGTDTQYF. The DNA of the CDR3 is TGTGCCTGGAGTGTAGGACCCCTTGGGACAGATACGCAGTATTTT.

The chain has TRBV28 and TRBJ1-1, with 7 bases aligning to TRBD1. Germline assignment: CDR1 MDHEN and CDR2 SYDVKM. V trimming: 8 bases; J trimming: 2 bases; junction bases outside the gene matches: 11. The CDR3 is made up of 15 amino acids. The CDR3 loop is CASSWDSYFNTEAFF. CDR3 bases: TGTGCCAGCTCTTGGGACAGTTACTTCAACACTGAAGCTTTCTTT.

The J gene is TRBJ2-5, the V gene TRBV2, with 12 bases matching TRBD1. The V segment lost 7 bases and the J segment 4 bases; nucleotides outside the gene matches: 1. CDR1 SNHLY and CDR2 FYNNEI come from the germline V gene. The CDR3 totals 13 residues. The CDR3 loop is CASKGQGAETQYF. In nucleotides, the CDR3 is TGTGCCAGCAAGGGACAGGGGGCAGAGACCCAGTACTTC.

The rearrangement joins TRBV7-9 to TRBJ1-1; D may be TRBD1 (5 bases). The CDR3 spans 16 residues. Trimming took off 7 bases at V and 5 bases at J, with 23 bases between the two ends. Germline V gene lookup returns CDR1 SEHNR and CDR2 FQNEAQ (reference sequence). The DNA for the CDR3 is TGTGCCAGCACCCCAGAGGGAGCGCGGGGCGGTACTGAAGCTTTCTTT. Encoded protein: CASTPEGARGGTEAFF.

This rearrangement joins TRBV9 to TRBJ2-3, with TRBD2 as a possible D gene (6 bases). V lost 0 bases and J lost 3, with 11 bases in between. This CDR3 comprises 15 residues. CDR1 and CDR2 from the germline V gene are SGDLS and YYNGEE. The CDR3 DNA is TGTGCCAGCAGCGTAGTTGGAGGGTGGACAGATACGCAGTATTTT. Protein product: CASSVVGGWTDTQYF.

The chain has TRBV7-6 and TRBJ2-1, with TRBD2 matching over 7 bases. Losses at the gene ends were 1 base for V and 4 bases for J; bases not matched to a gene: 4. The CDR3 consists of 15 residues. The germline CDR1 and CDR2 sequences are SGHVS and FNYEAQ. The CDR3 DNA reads TGTGCCAGCAGCTTAGACGGCGGGGGTTACAATGAGCAGTTCTTC. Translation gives CASSLDGGGYNEQFF.

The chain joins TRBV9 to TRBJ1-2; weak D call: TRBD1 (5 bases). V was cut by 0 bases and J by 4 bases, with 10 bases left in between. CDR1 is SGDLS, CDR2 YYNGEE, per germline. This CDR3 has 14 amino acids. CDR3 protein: CASSVGGELYGYTF. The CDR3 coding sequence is TGTGCCAGCAGCGTAGGGGGGGAACTCTATGGCTACACCTTC.

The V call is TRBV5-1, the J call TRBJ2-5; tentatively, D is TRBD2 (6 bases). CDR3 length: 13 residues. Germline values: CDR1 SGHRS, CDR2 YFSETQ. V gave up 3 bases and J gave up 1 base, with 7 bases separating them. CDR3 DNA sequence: TGCGCCAGCAGCTCAGCGGGCCAAGAGACCCAGTACTTC. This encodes CASSSAGQETQYF.

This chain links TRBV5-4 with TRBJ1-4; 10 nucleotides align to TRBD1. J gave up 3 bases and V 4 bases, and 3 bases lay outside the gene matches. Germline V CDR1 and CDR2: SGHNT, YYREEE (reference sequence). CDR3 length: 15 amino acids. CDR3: CASSRQGASNEKLFF. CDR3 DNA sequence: TGTGCCAGCAGCCGACAGGGGGCTTCTAATGAAAAACTGTTTTTT. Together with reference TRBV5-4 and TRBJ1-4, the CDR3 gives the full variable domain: ETGVTQSPTHLIKTRGQQVTLRCSSQSGHNTVSWYQQALGQGPQFIFQYYREEENGRGNFPPRFSGLQFPNYSSELNVNALELDDSALYLCASSRQGASNEKLFFGSGTQLSVL.

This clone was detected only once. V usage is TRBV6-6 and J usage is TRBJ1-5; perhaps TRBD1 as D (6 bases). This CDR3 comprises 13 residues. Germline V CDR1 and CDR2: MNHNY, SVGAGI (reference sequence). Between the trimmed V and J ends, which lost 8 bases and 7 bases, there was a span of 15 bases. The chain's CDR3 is CASGQGFNQPQHF. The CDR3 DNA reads TGTGCCAGCGGGCAGGGGTTTAACCAGCCCCAGCATTTT.

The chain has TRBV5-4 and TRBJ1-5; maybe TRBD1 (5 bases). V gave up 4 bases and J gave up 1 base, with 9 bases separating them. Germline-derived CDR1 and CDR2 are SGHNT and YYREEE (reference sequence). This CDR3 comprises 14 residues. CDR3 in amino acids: CASSDRDSNQPQHF. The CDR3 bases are TGTGCCAGCAGCGACCGGGACAGCAATCAGCCCCAGCATTTT.

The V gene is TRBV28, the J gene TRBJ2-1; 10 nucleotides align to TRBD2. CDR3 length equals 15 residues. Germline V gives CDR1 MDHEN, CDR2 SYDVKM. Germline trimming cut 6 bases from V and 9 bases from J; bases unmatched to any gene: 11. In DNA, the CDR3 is TGTGCCAGCAGGAGAGCGGGAGGGCATGGAAGTGAGCAGTTCTTC. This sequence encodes CASRRAGGHGSEQFF.

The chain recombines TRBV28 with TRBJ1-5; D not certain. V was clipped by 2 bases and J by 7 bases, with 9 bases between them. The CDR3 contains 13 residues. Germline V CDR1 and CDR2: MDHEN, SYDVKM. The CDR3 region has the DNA TGTGCCAGCAGTTTAAGGTGGCAACAGCCCCAGCATTTT. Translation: CASSLRWQQPQHF.

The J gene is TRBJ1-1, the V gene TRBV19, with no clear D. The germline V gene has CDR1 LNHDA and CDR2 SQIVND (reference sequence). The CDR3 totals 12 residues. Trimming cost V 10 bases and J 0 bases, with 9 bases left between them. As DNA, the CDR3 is TGTGCCAACGGACGGATGAACACTGAAGCTTTCTTT. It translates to CANGRMNTEAFF.

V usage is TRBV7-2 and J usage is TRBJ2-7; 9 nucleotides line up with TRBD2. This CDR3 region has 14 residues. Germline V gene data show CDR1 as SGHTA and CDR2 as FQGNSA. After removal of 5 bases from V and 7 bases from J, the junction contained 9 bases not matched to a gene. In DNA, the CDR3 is TGTGCCAGCAGCCGCATAGCGGGAGTGTGGGAGCAGTACTTC. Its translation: CASSRIAGVWEQYF.

The CDR3 nucleotides read TGTGCCAGCAGCTTGGTTCCCACCGGGGAGCTGTTTTTT. Its translation is CASSLVPTGELFF. The V and J genes are TRBV5-4 and TRBJ2-2; D is uncertain. Germline V gene sequence: CDR1 SGHNT, CDR2 YYREEE (reference sequence). V lost 0 bases to trimming and J lost 4 bases, with 4 bases between them. CDR3 length equals 13 residues.

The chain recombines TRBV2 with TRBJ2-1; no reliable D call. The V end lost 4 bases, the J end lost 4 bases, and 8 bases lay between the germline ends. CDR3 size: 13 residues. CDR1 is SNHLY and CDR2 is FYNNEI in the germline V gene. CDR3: CASSGGSYNEQFF. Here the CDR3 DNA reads TGTGCCAGCAGTGGGGGTAGTTACAATGAGCAGTTCTTC. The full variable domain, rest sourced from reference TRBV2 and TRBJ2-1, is EPEVTQTPSHQVTQMGQEVILRCVPISNHLYFYWYRQILGQKVEFLVSFYNNEISEKSEIFDDQFSVERPDGSNFTLKIRSTKLEDSAMYFCASSGGSYNEQFFGPGTRLTVL.

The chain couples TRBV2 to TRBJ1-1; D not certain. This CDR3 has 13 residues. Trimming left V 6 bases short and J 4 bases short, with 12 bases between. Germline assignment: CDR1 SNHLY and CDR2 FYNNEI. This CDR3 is CASRVGRFTEAFF. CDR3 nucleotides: TGTGCCAGCAGAGTAGGACGGTTCACTGAAGCTTTCTTT.

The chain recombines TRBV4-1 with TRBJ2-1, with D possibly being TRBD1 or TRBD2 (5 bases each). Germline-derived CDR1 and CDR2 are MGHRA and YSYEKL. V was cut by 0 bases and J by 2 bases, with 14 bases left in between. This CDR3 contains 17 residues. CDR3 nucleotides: TGCGCCAGCAGCCAAGACGGGGCAGTAGTGACCTACAATGAGCAGTTCTTC. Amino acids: CASSQDGAVVTYNEQFF.

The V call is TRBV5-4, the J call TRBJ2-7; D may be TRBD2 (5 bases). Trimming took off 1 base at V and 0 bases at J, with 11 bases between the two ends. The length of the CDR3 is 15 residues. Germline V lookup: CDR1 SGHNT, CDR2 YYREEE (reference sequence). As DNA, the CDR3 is TGTGCCAGCAGCTTGTCGGGGAAAAGCTCCTACGAGCAGTACTTC. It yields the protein CASSLSGKSSYEQYF.

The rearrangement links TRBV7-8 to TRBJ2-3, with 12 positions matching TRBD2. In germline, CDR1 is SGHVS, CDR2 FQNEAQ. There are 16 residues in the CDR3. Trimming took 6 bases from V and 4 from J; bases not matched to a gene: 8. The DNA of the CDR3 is TGTGCCAGCAGGACTAGCGGGAGATTTGGATCAGATACGCAGTATTTT. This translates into CASRTSGRFGSDTQYF.